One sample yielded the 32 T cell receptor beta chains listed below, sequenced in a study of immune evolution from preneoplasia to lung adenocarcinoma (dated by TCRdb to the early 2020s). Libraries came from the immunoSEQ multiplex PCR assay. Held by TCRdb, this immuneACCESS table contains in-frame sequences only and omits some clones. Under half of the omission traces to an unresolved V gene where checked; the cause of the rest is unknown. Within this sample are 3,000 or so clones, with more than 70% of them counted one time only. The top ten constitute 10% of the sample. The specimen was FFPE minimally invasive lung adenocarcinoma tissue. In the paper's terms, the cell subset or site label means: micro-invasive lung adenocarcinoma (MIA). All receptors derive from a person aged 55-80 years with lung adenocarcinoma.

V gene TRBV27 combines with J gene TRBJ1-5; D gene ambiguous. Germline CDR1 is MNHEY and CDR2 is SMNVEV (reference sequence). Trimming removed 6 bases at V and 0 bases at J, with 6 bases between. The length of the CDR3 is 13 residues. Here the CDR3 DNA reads TGTGCCAGCAGGCTATATAGCAATCAGCCCCAGCATTTT. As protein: CASRLYSNQPQHF.

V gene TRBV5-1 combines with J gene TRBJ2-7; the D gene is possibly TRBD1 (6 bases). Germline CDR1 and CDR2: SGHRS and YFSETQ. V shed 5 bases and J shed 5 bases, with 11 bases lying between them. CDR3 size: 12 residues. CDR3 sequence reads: CASSKQGHEQYF. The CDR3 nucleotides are TGCGCCAGCAGTAAACAGGGTCACGAGCAGTACTTC.

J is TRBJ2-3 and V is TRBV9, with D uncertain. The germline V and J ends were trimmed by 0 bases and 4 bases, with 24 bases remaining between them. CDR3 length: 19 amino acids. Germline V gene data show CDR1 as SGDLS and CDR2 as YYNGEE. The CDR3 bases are TGTGCCAGCAGCGTAGATGGTAGGGCCCAAGGATTGAGGTCAGATACGCAGTATTTT. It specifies CASSVDGRAQGLRSDTQYF.

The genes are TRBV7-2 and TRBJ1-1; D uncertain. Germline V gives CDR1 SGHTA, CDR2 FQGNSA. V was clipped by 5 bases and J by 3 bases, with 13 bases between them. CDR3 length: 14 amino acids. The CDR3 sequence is CASSLEHWDTEAFF. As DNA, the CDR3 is TGTGCCAGCAGCCTAGAGCATTGGGACACTGAAGCTTTCTTT.

CDR3 loop: CAWGRWGSPLHF. CDR3 coding DNA: TGTGCCTGGGGTCGCTGGGGTTCACCCCTCCACTTT. The V gene is TRBV30, the J gene TRBJ1-6, with D hard to call. The germline V gene has CDR1 GTSNPN and CDR2 SVGIG (reference sequence). Trimming took 5 bases from V and 9 from J, leaving 11 bases between them. The CDR3 runs 12 residues. Supplemented by reference TRBV30 and TRBJ1-6, the full variable domain reads SQTIHQWPATLVQPVGSPLSLECTVEGTSNPNLYWYRQAAGRGLQLLFYSVGIGQISSEVPQNLSASRPQDRQFILSSKKLLLSDSGFYLCAWGRWGSPLHFGNGTRLTVT.

CDR3 loop: CASSLGGGGFNQPQHF. The CDR3 nucleotides read TGTGCCAGCAGCTTGGGGGGTGGCGGTTTCAATCAGCCCCAGCATTTT. The chain recombines TRBV5-4 with TRBJ1-5; D is uncertain. Trimming stripped 0 bases from V and 3 bases from J, with 13 bases between. Germline V gene lookup returns CDR1 SGHNT and CDR2 YYREEE (reference sequence). This CDR3 contains 16 residues.

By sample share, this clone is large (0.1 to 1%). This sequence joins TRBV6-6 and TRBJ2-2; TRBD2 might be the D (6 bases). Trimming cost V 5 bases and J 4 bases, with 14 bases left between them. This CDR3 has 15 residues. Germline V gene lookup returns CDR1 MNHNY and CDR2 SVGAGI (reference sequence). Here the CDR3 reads CASSPSGESTGELFF. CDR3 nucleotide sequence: TGTGCCAGCAGTCCGTCGGGGGAGAGCACCGGGGAGCTGTTTTTT.

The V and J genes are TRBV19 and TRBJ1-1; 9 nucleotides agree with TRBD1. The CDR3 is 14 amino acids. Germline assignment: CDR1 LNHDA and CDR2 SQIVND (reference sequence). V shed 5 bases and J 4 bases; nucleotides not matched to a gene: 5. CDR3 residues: CASSRQGESTEAFF. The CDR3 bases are TGTGCCAGTAGTCGACAGGGGGAGAGCACTGAAGCTTTCTTT. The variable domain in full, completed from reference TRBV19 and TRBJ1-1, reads DGGITQSPKYLFRKEGQNVTLSCEQNLNHDAMYWYRQDPGQGLRLIYYSQIVNDFQKGDIAEGYSVSREKKESFPLTVTSAQKNPTAFYLCASSRQGESTEAFFGQGTRLTVV.

CDR3 coding DNA: TGCGCCAGCAGCCGCCAAGAGACCCAGTACTTC. It encodes CASSRQETQYF. This rearrangement joins TRBV5-1 to TRBJ2-5; the D is unclear. Germline CDR1 and CDR2: SGHRS and YFSETQ. Trimming left V 4 bases short and J 1 base short, with 2 bases between. The CDR3 is made up of 11 amino acids.

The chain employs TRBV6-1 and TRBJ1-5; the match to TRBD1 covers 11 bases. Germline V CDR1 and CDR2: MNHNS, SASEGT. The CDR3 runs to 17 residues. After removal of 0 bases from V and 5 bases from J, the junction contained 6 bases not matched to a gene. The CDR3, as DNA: TGTGCCAGCAGTGAAGCTCAAGGGACAGGGGGATATCAGCCCCAGCATTTT. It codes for CASSEAQGTGGYQPQHF.

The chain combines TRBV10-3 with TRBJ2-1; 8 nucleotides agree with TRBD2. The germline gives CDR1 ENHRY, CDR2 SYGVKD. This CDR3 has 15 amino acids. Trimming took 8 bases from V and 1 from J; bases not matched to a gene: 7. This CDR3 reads CAILPGLGSYNEQFF. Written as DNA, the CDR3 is TGTGCCATCCTTCCGGGACTAGGATCCTACAATGAGCAGTTCTTC.

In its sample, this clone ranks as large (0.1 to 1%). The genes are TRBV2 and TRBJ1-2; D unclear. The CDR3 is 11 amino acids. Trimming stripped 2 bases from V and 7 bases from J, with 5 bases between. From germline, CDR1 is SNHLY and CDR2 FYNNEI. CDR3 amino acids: CASSESVGYTF. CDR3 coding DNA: TGTGCCAGCAGTGAATCAGTTGGCTACACCTTC.

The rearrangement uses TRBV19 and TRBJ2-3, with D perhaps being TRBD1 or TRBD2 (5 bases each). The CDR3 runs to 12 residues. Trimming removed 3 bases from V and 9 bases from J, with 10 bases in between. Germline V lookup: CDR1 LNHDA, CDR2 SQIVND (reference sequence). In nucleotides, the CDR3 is TGTGCCAGTAGTATTTGGGGGAGAACGCAGTATTTT. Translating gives CASSIWGRTQYF.

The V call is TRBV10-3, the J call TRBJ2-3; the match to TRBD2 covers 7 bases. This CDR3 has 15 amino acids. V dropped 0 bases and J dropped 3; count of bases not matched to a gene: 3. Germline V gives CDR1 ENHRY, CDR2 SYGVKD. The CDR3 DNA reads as TGTGCCATCAGTGAGTCCTTGCGGGAGACAGATACGCAGTATTTT. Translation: CAISESLRETDTQYF.

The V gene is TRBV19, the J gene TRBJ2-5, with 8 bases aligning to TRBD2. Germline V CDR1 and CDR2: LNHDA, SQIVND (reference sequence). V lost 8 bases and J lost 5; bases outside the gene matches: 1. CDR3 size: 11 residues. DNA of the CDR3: TGTGCCAGTGGCGGGGGGGAGACCCAGTACTTC. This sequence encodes CASGGGETQYF.

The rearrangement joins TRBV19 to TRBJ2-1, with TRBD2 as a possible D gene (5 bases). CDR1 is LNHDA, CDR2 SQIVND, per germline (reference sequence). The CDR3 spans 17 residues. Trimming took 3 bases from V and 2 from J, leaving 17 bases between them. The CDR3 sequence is CASSMDSPRPPYNEQFF. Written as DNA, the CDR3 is TGTGCCAGTAGTATGGACTCTCCGAGACCACCCTACAATGAGCAGTTCTTC. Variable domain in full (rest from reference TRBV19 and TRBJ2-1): DGGITQSPKYLFRKEGQNVTLSCEQNLNHDAMYWYRQDPGQGLRLIYYSQIVNDFQKGDIAEGYSVSREKKESFPLTVTSAQKNPTAFYLCASSMDSPRPPYNEQFFGPGTRLTVL.

In DNA form, the CDR3 reads TGTGCCAGCAGTTTACGCGGGAAGAGGTACGAGCAGTACTTC. Translation: CASSLRGKRYEQYF. The chain joins TRBV27 to TRBJ2-7; a weak D match, TRBD2 (6 bases). The V end was cut by 2 bases, the J end by 4 bases, with 12 bases between. This CDR3 contains 14 residues. The V gene's germline CDR1 is MNHEY and CDR2 SMNVEV (reference sequence).

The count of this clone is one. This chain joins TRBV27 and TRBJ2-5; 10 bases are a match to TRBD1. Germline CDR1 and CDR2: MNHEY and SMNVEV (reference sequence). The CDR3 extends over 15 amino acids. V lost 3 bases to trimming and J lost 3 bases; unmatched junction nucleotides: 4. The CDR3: CASSFRTGGKETQYF. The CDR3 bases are TGTGCCAGCAGTTTTCGGACAGGGGGGAAAGAGACCCAGTACTTC.

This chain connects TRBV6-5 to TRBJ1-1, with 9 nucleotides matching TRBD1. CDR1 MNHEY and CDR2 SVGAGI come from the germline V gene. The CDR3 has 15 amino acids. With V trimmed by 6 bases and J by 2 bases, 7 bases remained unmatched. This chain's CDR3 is CASSSGDRVNTEAFF. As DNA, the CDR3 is TGTGCCAGCAGCTCGGGGGACAGGGTAAACACTGAAGCTTTCTTT.

In nucleotides, the CDR3 is TGTGCCAGCAGACAGACAGGGAGACCTGGCTACACCTTC. Its translation is CASRQTGRPGYTF. This chain links TRBV28 with TRBJ1-2; 7 bases agree with TRBD1. The CDR3 consists of 13 residues. V trimming: 6 bases; J trimming: 7 bases; junction bases outside the gene matches: 8. Germline assignment: CDR1 MDHEN and CDR2 SYDVKM.

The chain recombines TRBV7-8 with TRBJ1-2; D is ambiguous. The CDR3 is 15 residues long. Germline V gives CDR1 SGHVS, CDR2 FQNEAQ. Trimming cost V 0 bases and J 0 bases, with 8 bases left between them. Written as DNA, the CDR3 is TGTGCCAGCAGCTTAGCTGGAGAAGCTAACTATGGCTACACCTTC. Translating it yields CASSLAGEANYGYTF.

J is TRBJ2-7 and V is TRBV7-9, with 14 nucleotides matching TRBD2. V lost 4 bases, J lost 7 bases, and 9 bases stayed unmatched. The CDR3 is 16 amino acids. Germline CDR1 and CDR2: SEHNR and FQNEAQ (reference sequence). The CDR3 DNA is TGTGCCAGCAGCTGGAGACTAGCGGGAGGGTCAGAAGAGCAGTACTTC. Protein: CASSWRLAGGSEEQYF. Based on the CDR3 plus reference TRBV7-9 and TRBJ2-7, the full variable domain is DTGVSQNPRHKITKRGQNVTFRCDPISEHNRLYWYRQTLGQGPEFLTYFQNEAQLEKSRLLSDRFSAERPKGSFSTLEIQRTEQGDSAMYLCASSWRLAGGSEEQYFGPGTRLTVT.

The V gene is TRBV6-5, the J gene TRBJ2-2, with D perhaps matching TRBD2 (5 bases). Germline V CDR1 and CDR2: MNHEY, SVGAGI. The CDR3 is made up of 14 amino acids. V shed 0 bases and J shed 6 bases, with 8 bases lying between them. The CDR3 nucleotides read TGTGCCAGCAGTTACTCCCGGCGGGCCGGGGAGCTGTTTTTT. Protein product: CASSYSRRAGELFF.

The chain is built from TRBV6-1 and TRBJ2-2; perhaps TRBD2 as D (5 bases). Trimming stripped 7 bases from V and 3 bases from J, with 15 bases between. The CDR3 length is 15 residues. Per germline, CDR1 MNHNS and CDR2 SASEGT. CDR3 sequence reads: CASNQGLDHTGELFF. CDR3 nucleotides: TGTGCCAGCAACCAAGGACTGGATCACACCGGGGAGCTGTTTTTT.

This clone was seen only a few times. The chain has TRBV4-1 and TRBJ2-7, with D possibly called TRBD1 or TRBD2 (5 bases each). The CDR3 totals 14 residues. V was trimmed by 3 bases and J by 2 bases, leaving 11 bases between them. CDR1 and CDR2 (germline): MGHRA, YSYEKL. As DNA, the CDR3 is TGCGCCAGCAGCCAGAGGGACGGGCCCTACGAGCAGTACTTC. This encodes CASSQRDGPYEQYF.

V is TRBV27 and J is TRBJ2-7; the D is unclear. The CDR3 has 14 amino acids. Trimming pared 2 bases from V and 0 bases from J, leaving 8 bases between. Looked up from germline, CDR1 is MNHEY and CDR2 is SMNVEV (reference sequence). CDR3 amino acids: CASSLGWGSYEQYF. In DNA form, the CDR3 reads TGTGCCAGCAGTTTAGGTTGGGGCTCCTACGAGCAGTACTTC.

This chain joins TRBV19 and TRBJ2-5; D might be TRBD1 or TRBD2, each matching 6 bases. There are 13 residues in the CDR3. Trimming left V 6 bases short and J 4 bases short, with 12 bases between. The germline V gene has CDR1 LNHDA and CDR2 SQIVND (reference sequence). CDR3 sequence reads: CASSGGQGETQYF. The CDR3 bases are TGTGCCAGTAGCGGGGGACAAGGAGAGACCCAGTACTTC. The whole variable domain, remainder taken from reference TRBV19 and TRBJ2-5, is DGGITQSPKYLFRKEGQNVTLSCEQNLNHDAMYWYRQDPGQGLRLIYYSQIVNDFQKGDIAEGYSVSREKKESFPLTVTSAQKNPTAFYLCASSGGQGETQYFGPGTRLLVL.

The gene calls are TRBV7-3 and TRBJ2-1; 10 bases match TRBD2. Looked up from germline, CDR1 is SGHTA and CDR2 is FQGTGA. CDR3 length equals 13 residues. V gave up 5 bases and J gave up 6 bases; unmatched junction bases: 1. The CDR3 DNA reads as TGTGCCAGCAGCCTAGCGGGAGTCAATGAGCAGTTCTTC. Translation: CASSLAGVNEQFF.

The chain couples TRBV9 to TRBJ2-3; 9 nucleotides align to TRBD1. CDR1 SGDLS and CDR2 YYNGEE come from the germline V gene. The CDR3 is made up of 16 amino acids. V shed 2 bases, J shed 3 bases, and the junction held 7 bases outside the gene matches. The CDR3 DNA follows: TGTGCCAGCAGCGTCGCAACAGGGGGCGGAACAGATACGCAGTATTTT. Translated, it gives CASSVATGGGTDTQYF.

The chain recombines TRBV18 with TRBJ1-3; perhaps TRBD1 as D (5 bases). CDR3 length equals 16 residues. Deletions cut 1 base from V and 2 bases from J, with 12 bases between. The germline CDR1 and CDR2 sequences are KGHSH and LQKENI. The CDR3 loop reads CASSPRGGRTGNTIYF. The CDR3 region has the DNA TGTGCCAGCTCACCACGCGGGGGAAGAACTGGAAACACCATATATTTT.

The CDR3 region is CASSKGIAGTYEQYF. CDR3 nucleotide sequence: TGTGCCAGCAGCAAGGGGATAGCGGGGACCTACGAGCAGTACTTC. V is TRBV21-1 and J is TRBJ2-7; the table names TRBD2, a call not compared with the DNA. TRBV21-1 corresponds to a pseudogene. CDR3 length: 15 amino acids.

The CDR3 sequence is CASSISGLAYEQYF. The CDR3 DNA follows: TGTGCCAGTAGTATATCGGGACTAGCCTACGAGCAGTACTTC. The chain links TRBV19 to TRBJ2-7; 8 nucleotides match TRBD2. Germline values: CDR1 LNHDA, CDR2 SQIVND (reference sequence). The CDR3 is made up of 14 amino acids. Unmatched junction bases numbered 2, after V lost 2 bases and J lost 2 bases. Full variable domain (rest looked up from reference TRBV19 and TRBJ2-7): DGGITQSPKYLFRKEGQNVTLSCEQNLNHDAMYWYRQDPGQGLRLIYYSQIVNDFQKGDIAEGYSVSREKKESFPLTVTSAQKNPTAFYLCASSISGLAYEQYFGPGTRLTVT.